The T cell receptor beta chain under discussion was sequenced for a study of shared clonotypes between healthy human individuals. Study-wide points: Richness estimates generally favored naive over memory subsets.

As for this clone: Its antigen remains unidentified.

CD4+ cells were split into CD45RA+ naive and CD45RA-negative memory subsets. The protocol was immunoSEQ multiplex PCR, while the TCRdb copy is restricted to in-frame clones and leaves out a portion. Seen here are some 1,600,000 clones, nearly 99% observed once, and the top ten hold around 0.47%. Specimen: naive CD4+ T cells sorted from blood. Indicated subset: CD45RA+ positively selected. The clonotype was recovered from a man younger than 40 in good health.

The DNA of the CDR3 is TGTGCCGCAAAGACCCAGGGGAAGGACTACGAGCAGTACTTC. Translating gives CAAKTQGKDYEQYF. This sequence joins TRBV6-6 and TRBJ2-7, with D possibly matching TRBD1 (6 bases). The germline gives CDR1 MNHNY, CDR2 SVGAGI (reference sequence). CDR3 length: 14 residues. V was pared by 11 bases and J by 3 bases, with 20 bases between.